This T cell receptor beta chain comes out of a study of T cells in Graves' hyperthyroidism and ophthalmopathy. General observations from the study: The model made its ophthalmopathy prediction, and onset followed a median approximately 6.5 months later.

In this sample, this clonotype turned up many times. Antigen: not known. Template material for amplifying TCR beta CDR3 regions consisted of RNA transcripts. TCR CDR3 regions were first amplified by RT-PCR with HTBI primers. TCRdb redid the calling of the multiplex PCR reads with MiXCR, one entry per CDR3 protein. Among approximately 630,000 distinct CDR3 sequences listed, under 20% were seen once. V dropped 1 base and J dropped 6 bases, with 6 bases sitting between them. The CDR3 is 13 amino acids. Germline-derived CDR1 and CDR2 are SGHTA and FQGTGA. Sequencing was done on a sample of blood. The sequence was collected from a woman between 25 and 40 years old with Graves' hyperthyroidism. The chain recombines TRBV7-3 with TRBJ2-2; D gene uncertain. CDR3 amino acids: CASSLKRSGELFF. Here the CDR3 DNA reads TGTGCCAGCAGCTTAAAGAGGTCCGGGGAGCTGTTTTTT.